This TCR beta chain was captured in a study of T-cell memory formation after mild COVID-19. This clonotype was observed a few times. With constant-segment primers, 5'RACE yielded cDNA libraries of TCR alpha and TCR beta that carried sample barcodes and UMIs. TCRdb recomputed calls from the 5' RACE reads with MiXCR, one row per CDR3 protein. The sample lists about 58,000 distinct CDR3 sequences; about 27% were seen once. The CDR3 has 16 amino acids. The V gene end was trimmed by 3 bases and the J gene end by 1 base; junction bases not matched to a gene: 8. CDR1 and CDR2 from the germline V gene are MNHEY and SVGEGT.

Sequences were obtained from PBMCs or a T cell subset sorted from them (not recorded which). The sequence was collected from a man between 18 and 29 years old who had mild COVID-19 (a few samples of this study predate the infection). Cell type and time point are not known. The rearrangement joins TRBV6-2 or TRBV6-3 to TRBJ2-5, with 7 positions matching TRBD1. In nucleotides, the CDR3 is TGTGCCAGCAGTTATACTACGGGACAGCCCCAAGAGACCCAGTACTTC. This encodes CASSYTTGQPQETQYF.